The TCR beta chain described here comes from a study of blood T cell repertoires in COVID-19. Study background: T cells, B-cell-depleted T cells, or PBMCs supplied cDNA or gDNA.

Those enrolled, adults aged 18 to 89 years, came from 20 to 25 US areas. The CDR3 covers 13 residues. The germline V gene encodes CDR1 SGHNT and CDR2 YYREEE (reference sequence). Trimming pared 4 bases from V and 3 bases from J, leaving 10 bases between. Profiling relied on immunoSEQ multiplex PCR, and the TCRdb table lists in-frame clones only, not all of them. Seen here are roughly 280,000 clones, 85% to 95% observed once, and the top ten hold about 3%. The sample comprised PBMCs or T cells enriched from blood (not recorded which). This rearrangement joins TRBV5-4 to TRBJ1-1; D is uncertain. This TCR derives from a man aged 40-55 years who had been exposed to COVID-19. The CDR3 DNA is TGTGCCAGCAGCCCTCGGTTGGACACTGAAGCTTTCTTT. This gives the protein CASSPRLDTEAFF.